This T cell receptor beta chain comes out of a study of blood T cell repertoires in COVID-19. Generated by immunoSEQ multiplex PCR, the TCRdb table keeps only in-frame clones and is missing some. The table includes roughly 250,000 clones, roughly 90% detected once. Germline V lookup: CDR1 SQVTM, CDR2 ANQGSEA. V lost 2 bases and J lost 0, with 7 bases in between. This CDR3 contains 13 residues. Sequencing was done on a sample of peripheral blood. The chain links TRBV29-1 to TRBJ1-1; maybe TRBD1 (5 bases). The receptor comes from a woman in her 30s with COVID-19, enrolled during active disease. CDR3 region: CSVETGMNTEAFF. CDR3 nucleotide sequence: TGCAGCGTTGAAACAGGCATGAACACTGAAGCTTTCTTT. Full variable domain (rest looked up from reference TRBV29-1 and TRBJ1-1): SAVISQKPSRDICQRGTSLTIQCQVDSQVTMMFWYRQQPGQSLTLIATANQGSEATYESGFVIDKFPISRPNLTFSTLTVSNMSPEDSSIYLCSVETGMNTEAFFGQGTRLTVV.